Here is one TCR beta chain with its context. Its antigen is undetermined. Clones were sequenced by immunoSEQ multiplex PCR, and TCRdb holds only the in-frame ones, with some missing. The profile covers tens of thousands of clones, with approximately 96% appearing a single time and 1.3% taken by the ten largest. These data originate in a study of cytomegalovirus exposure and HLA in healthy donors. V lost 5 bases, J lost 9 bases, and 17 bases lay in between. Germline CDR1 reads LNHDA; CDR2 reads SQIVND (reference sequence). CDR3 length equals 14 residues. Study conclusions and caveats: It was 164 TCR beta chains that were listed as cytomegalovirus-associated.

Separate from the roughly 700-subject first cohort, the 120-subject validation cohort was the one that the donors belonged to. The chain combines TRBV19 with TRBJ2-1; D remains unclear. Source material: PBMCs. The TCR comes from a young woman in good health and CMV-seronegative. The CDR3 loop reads CASSAPGAFSEQFF. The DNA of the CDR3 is TGTGCCAGTAGTGCCCCTGGAGCGTTCAGTGAGCAGTTCTTC.